This T cell receptor beta chain originates from a study of T cell responses to AZD1222 COVID-19 vaccine. Study summary: Recipients boosted at about 4 weeks or about 12 weeks are pooled.

Study-level findings and limits: Females made up more of the donors, who were largely white British, and clonal diversity may have come out too low. No repertoire was sampled before or during the peak T cell response, only after it. Nearly half of spike-specific TCRs reportedly target unmutated variant regions.

The CDR3 runs to 13 residues. Germline V gene lookup returns CDR1 GTSNPN and CDR2 SVGIG (reference sequence). Trimming took off 5 bases at V and 1 base at J, with 11 bases between the two ends. Of note for this clone: Its antigen is as yet unknown.

Method: immunoSEQ multiplex PCR; TCRdb's copy keeps in-frame clones and lacks some. The sample lists approximately 180,000 clones; 90% were seen once. The sequenced sample was peripheral blood, obtained on day 0 of AZD1222 vaccination. The origin of this receptor is an adult in good health. The rearrangement links TRBV30 to TRBJ1-2, with a possible D match to TRBD1 (6 bases). The CDR3 is CAWRGGHNYGYTF. CDR3 nucleotide sequence: TGTGCCTGGCGGGGGGGACATAACTATGGCTACACCTTC. Using reference TRBV30 and TRBJ1-2 for the parts outside the CDR3, the full variable domain is SQTIHQWPATLVQPVGSPLSLECTVEGTSNPNLYWYRQAAGRGLQLLFYSVGIGQISSEVPQNLSASRPQDRQFILSSKKLLLSDSGFYLCAWRGGHNYGYTFGSGTRLTVV.